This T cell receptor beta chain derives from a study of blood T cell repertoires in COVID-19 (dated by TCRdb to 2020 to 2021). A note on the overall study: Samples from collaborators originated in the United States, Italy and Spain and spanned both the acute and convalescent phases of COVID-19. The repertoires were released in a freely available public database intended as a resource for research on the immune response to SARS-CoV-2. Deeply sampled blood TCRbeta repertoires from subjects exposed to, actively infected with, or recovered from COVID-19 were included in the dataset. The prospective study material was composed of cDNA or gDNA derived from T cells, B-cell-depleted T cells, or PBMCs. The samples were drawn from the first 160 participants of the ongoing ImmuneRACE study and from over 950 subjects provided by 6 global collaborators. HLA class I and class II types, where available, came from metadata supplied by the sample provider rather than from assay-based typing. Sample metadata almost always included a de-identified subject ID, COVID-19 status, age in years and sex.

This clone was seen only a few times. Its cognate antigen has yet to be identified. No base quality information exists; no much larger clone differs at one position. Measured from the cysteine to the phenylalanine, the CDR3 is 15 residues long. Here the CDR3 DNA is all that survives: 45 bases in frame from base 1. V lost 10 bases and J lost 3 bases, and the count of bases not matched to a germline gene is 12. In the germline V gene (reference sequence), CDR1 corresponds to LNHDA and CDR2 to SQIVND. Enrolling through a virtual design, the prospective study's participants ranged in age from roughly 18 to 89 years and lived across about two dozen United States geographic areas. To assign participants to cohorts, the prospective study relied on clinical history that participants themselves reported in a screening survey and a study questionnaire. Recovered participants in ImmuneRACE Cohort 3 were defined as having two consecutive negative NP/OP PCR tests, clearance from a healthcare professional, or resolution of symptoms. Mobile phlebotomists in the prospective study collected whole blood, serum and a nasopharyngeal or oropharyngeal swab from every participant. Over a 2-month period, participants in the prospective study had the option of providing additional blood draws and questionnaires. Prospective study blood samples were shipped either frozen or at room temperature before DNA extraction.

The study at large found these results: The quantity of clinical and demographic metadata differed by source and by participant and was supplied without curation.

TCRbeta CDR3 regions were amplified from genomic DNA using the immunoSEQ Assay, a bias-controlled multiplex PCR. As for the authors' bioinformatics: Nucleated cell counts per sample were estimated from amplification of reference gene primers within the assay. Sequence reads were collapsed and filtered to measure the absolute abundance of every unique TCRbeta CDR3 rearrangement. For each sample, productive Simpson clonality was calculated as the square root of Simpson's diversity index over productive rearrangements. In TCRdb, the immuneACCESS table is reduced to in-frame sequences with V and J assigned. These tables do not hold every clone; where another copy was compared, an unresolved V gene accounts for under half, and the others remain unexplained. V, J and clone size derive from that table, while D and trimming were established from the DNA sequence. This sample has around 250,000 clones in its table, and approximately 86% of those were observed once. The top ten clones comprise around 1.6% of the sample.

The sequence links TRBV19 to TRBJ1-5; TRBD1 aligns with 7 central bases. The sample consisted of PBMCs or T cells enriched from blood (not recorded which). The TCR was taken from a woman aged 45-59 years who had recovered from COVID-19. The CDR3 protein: CATDGGQKANQPQHF. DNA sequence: TGTGCCACCGATGGGGGACAGAAAGCCAATCAGCCCCAGCATTTT.